This TCR beta chain was retrieved from a study of cytomegalovirus exposure and HLA in healthy donors. Across the whole study: A data release that came early held approximately 85 million unique TCRs from HLA-typed donors.

The primer mix had 60 Vbeta and 13 Jbeta primers. Method: immunoSEQ multiplex PCR; TCRdb's copy keeps in-frame clones and lacks some. The sample lists 130,000 or so clones, about four fifths occurring once. Comments on this clone: Its antigen is unidentified.

Healthy bone marrow donors made up the donor group. The CDR3 contains 21 residues. Germline V gives CDR1 MGHRA, CDR2 YSYEKL. V dropped 4 bases and J dropped 0; count of bases not matched to a gene: 14. Findings and limits, study-wide: Data from an earlier analysis indicated that most TCR beta V segments were productive either about 87% or about 30% of the time. Cytomegalovirus association was listed for approximately 160 TCR beta chains.

The chain recombines TRBV4-1 with TRBJ2-1; 14 bases align to TRBD2. The TCR comes from a man younger than 40 in good health and CMV-seronegative. Sequenced input: PBMCs. CDR3 amino acids: CASSLPRRGLAGASSYNEQFF. CDR3 DNA sequence: TGCGCCAGCAGCCTCCCCAGGAGGGGACTAGCGGGAGCGAGCTCCTACAATGAGCAGTTCTTC.